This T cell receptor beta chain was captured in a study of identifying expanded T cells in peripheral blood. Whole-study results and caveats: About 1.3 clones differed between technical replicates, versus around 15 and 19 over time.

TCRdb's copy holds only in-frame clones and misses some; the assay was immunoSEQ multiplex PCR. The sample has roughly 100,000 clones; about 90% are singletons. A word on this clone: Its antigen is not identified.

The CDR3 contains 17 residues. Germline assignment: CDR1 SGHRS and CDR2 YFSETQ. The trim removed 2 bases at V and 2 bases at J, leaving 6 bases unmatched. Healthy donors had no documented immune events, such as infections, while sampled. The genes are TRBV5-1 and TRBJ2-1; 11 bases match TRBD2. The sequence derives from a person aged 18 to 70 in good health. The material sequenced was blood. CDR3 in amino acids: CASSFRLAGIPYNEQFF. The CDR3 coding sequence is TGCGCCAGCAGCTTTAGACTAGCGGGAATCCCCTACAATGAGCAGTTCTTC.